The clone carrying this TCR beta chain was counted between two and nine times. The sample belongs to a study of blood T cell repertoires in COVID-19. Study details: The United States, Italy and Spain provided the acute and convalescent COVID-19 samples.

Germline loops: CDR1 SGHNT, CDR2 YYREEE (reference sequence). The trim removed 5 bases at V and 5 bases at J, leaving 4 bases unmatched. This CDR3 spans 13 amino acids. Authors' methods: Nucleated cell counts were estimated from reference gene primer amplification. Here immunoSEQ multiplex PCR was the method, and the copy in TCRdb shows in-frame clones only, minus some. V and J calls plus clone size are reproduced from that table; the DNA served to infer D and trimming. The sample shows approximately 400,000 clones, about 87% of them seen only once. This receptor was taken from a man aged 25 to 40 who had recovered from COVID-19. The chain uses TRBV5-4 and TRBJ1-1, with 9 bases that match TRBD1. Material: PBMCs or T cells enriched from blood (not recorded which). CDR3 DNA sequence: TGTGCCAGCAGGGGGACAGGGACGACTGAAGCTTTCTTT. It is translated as CASRGTGTTEAFF.